Sequencing of this T cell receptor beta chain was carried out in a study of cytomegalovirus exposure and HLA in healthy donors. Study-level points and caveats: At a 0.05 false discovery rate, a later analysis found around 15,000 TCR beta sequences to be associated with HLA alleles. Association of a missense DCLRE1C variant with TCR beta V- and J-gene trimming was reported in a later analysis.

Germline CDR1 and CDR2: SNHLY and FYNNEI. There are 14 residues in the CDR3. With 8 bases removed from V and 6 bases from J, the gap between germline ends came to 19 bases. In the PCR, 60 Vbeta and 13 Jbeta primers were used. Data came from immunoSEQ multiplex PCR; TCRdb stores just in-frame clones and leaves some out. Altogether 83,000 or so clones are present, roughly 80% being singletons, with the ten largest covering about a tenth. In regard to this clone: What it binds is unknown.

This rearrangement joins TRBV2 to TRBJ1-1; a possible D gene is TRBD1 (5 bases). This receptor was obtained from a man between 25 and 39 years old in good health and CMV-seropositive. Sequencing was done on a sample of PBMCs. CDR3 loop: CASSGGIRGAEAFF. The CDR3 DNA is TGTGCCAGCTCGGGGGGGATTCGGGGCGCTGAAGCTTTCTTT.